This T cell receptor beta chain was identified during a study of shared clonotypes between healthy human individuals. Study at large: Donors were a couple of women and a few men aged 18 to 49. Study-wide results and limits: Blood alone was sampled, and tissue repertoires likely differ. An anticipated effect of sequencing depth on clonotype sharing among donors was recognized.

Germline CDR1 is MNHEY and CDR2 is SVGAGI. V dropped 8 bases and J dropped 3; count of bases not matched to a gene: 4. The CDR3 length is 14 residues. Concerning this clone itself: Its antigen is not known.

Profiling relied on immunoSEQ multiplex PCR, and the TCRdb table lists in-frame clones only, not all of them. This table has about 2.4 million clones, 93% appearing once. The sequence derives from a man aged 18 to 35 in good health. Some clones in this sample may be carry-over from other donors' samples. Sequences were obtained from naive CD4+ T cells from PBMCs. This sample's subset: CD45RA+ positively selected. The V and J genes are TRBV6-5 and TRBJ2-3; 11 bases map to TRBD1. The CDR3 sequence: CASARDRGTDTQYF. CDR3 nucleotides: TGTGCCAGCGCTAGGGACAGGGGGACAGATACGCAGTATTTT.